This TCR beta chain was obtained from a study of cytomegalovirus exposure and HLA in healthy donors. Study-wide findings and caveats: A few CMV-associated chains were confirmed in vitro to be specific for CMV antigens. Sequencing likely produced, as an artifact, a cluster of highly shared sequence variants.

The CDR3 contains 14 residues. CDR1 and CDR2 (germline): SGHNT, YYREEE (reference sequence). Between the trimmed V and J ends, which lost 5 bases and 4 bases, there was a span of 16 bases. Primers for the PCR totalled 60 Vbeta and 13 Jbeta. The assay was immunoSEQ multiplex PCR, and TCRdb's table has in-frame clones only and misses some. The sample has about 110,000 clones, roughly 80% seen once. A note on this clone: Its antigen is unknown.

V and J are TRBV5-4 and TRBJ2-7, with D possibly TRBD2 on 5 matching bases. The sequence was obtained from a young woman in good health and CMV-seronegative. The sample taken for sequencing was PBMCs. In DNA form, the CDR3 reads TGTGCCAGCAGACCTGACCGGGAAAGTTACGAGCAGTACTTC. It encodes CASRPDRESYEQYF.